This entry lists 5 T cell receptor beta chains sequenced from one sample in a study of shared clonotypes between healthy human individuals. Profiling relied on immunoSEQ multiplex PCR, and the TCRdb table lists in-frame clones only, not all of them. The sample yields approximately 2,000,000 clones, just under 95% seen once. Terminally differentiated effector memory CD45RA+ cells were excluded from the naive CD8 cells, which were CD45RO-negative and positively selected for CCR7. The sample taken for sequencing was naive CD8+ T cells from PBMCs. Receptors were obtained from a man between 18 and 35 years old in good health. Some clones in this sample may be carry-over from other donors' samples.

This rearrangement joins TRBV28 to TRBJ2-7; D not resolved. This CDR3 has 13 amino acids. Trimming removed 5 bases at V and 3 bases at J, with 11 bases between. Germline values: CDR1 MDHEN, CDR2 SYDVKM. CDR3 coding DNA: TGTGCCAGCAGTCCGAACATCTTCTACGAGCAGTACTTC. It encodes CASSPNIFYEQYF.

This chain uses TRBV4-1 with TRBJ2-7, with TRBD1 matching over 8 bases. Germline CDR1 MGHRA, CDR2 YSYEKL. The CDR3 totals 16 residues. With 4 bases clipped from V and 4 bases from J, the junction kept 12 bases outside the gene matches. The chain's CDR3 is CASSLRAGGSPYEQYF. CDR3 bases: TGCGCCAGCAGCCTCCGAGCAGGGGGCTCTCCATACGAGCAGTACTTC.

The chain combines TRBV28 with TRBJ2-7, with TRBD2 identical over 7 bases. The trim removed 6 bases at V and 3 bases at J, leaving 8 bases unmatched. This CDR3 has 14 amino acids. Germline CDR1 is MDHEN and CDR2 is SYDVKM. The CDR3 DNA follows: TGTGCCAGCAGAACCGGCGGGAGTGGCTACGAGCAGTACTTC. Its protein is CASRTGGSGYEQYF.

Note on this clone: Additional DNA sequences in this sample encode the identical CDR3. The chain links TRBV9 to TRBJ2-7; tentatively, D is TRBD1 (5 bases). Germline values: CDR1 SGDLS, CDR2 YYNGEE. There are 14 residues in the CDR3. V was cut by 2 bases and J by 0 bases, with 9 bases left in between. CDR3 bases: TGTGCCAGCAGCGTGGGGCTTAGCTCCTACGAGCAGTACTTC. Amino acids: CASSVGLSSYEQYF.

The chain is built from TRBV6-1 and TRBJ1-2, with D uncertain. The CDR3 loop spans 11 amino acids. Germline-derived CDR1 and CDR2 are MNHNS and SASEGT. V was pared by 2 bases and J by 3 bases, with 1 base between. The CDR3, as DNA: TGTGCCAGCAGTGAACACTATGGCTACACCTTC. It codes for CASSEHYGYTF.